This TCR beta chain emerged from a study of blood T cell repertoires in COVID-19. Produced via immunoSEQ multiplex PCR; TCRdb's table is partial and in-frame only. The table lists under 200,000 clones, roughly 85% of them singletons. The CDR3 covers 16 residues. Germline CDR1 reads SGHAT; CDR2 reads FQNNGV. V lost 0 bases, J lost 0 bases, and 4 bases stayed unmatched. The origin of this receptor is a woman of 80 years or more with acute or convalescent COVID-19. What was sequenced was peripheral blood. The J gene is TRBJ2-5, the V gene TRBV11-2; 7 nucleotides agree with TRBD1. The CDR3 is CASSLDSTGYQETQYF. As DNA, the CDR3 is TGTGCCAGCAGCTTAGACTCGACAGGGTACCAAGAGACCCAGTACTTC. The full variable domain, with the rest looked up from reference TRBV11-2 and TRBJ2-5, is EAGVAQSPRYKIIEKRQSVAFWCNPISGHATLYWYQQILGQGPKLLIQFQNNGVVDDSQLPKDRFSAERLKGVDSTLKIQPAKLEDSAVYLCASSLDSTGYQETQYFGPGTRLLVL.